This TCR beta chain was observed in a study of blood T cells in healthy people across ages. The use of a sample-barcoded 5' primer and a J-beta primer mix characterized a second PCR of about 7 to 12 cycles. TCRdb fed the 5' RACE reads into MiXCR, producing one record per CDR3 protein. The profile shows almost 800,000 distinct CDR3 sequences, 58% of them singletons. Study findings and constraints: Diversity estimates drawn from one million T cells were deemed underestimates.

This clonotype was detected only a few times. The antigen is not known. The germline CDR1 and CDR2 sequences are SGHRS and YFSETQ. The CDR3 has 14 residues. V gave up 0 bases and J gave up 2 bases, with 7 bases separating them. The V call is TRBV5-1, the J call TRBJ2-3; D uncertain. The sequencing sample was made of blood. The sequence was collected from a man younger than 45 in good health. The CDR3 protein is CASSLGLITDTQYF. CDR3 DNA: TGCGCCAGCAGCTTGGGACTCATCACAGATACGCAGTATTTT.